A single T cell receptor beta chain is shown here with its context. Its specificity is not known. The sample belongs to a study of T cells after yellow fever vaccination. In the study overall: Those fractions that held only low numbers of cells were prepared using the SMART-Seq v4 Ultra Low Input RNA kit. Study-wide points: Compared with primary, the secondary response was weaker and peaked at day 5, not 15.

TCRdb recomputed calls from the 5' RACE reads with MiXCR, one row per CDR3 protein. The data show more than 300,000 distinct CDR3 sequences, with around 7% seen just once and roughly a sixth held by the top ten. Between the trimmed V and J ends, which lost 5 bases and 5 bases, there was a span of 9 bases. Germline loops: CDR1 MNHEY, CDR2 SVGEGT. This CDR3 has 12 residues. The TCR originated in a man aged 18 to 29 who received the YFV17D yellow fever vaccine. The chain joins TRBV6-2 or TRBV6-3 to TRBJ2-5; D is undetermined. This material consisted of PBMCs, taken about 41 days after the first yellow fever vaccination. The CDR3 nucleotides read TGTGCCAGCAGTCCCCCTCTCGAGACCCAGTACTTC. Translated: CASSPPLETQYF.